This T cell receptor (beta chain) was captured in a study of shared clonotypes between healthy human individuals. The trim removed 7 bases at V and 5 bases at J, leaving 12 bases unmatched. Germline V lookup: CDR1 MNHNS, CDR2 SASEGT. This CDR3 contains 15 residues. Sequencing was performed with immunoSEQ multiplex PCR; in TCRdb, only in-frame clones are kept and a portion is missing. The repertoire consists of a few million clones, with around 95% occurring once and the leading ten covering around 0.13%. Findings and limits, study-wide: The sole specimen, blood, was sampled, and tissue repertoires likely differ. There were few donors, and this limited the genetic and exposure-history diversity represented. At large depth, rarefaction still showed sorted-subset sequencing to be incomplete.

A remark on this clone: Its matching antigen is unknown.

This TCR came from a man aged 18 to 29 in good health. The sequenced sample was naive CD4+ T cells sorted from blood. Subset defined: CD45RA+ positively selected. V usage is TRBV6-1 and J usage is TRBJ2-7, with TRBD2 matching over 9 bases. CDR3 nucleotides: TGTGCCAGCACCCGCTTGGGGACTAGCATCCACGAGCAGTACTTC. It specifies CASTRLGTSIHEQYF.